This TCR beta chain was found in a study of T-cell memory formation after mild COVID-19. Findings and limits, study-wide: Proof of SARS-CoV-2 specificity was absent for the second-wave clones that crested on day 37. Among CD4+ contracting clones, most were CM and EM, and CD8+ ones EMRA.

TCRdb reprocessed the 5' RACE reads with MiXCR, giving one entry per CDR3 protein. Of 90,000 to 120,000 distinct CDR3 sequences in the sample, roughly 11% were seen once. This clonotype was recorded a few times. Its antigen is as yet unknown. The sequenced sample was PBMCs or a T cell subset sorted from them (not recorded which). This receptor was taken from a young man who had mild COVID-19 (a few samples of this study predate the infection). Cell type and time point are not known.

For the CDR3, the DNA is TGTGCCATCAGGAGCGGGGAGAGCTCCTACAATGAGCAGTTCTTC. It codes for CAIRSGESSYNEQFF. The chain is built from TRBV10-3 and TRBJ2-1; 7 nucleotides line up with TRBD2. The germline gives CDR1 ENHRY, CDR2 SYGVKD. V trimming: 6 bases; J trimming: 0 bases; junction bases outside the gene matches: 5. The CDR3 consists of 15 residues.